A single sample gave rise to the 23 T cell receptor beta chains below, sequenced in a study of blood T cell repertoires in COVID-19. Clones were sequenced by immunoSEQ multiplex PCR, and TCRdb holds only the in-frame ones, with some missing. Here the sample spans approximately 250,000 clones, around 84% being singletons. Specimen: peripheral blood. The receptors were sampled from a man in his 60s with acute or convalescent COVID-19.

J is TRBJ2-2 and V is TRBV3-1 (or the pseudogene TRBV3-2), with D possibly TRBD2 on 6 matching bases. The CDR3 totals 16 residues. The ends were cut back, 4 bases at V and 0 bases at J, with 12 bases in the middle. The germline V gene has CDR1 LGHDT and CDR2 YNNKEL (reference sequence). The CDR3 region is CASSPYGGSNTGELFF. CDR3 coding DNA: TGTGCCAGCAGCCCTTACGGGGGTTCGAACACCGGGGAGCTGTTTTTT.

The chain uses TRBV5-4 and TRBJ1-1, with 9 bases fitting TRBD1. This CDR3 contains 13 residues. Unmatched junction bases numbered 4, after V lost 4 bases and J lost 6 bases. Germline loops: CDR1 SGHNT, CDR2 YYREEE (reference sequence). CDR3 DNA sequence: TGTGCCAGCAGCAAGGGACAGGGACCTGAAGCTTTCTTT. Its protein product is CASSKGQGPEAFF.

This sequence joins TRBV7-3 and TRBJ2-3, with TRBD2 matching over 9 bases. Trimming took 5 bases from V and 0 from J; bases not matched to a gene: 24. CDR1 and CDR2 (germline): SGHTA, FQGTGA. The CDR3 has 22 amino acids. The CDR3 reads CASSLLKGVRREGGGSTDTQYF. Written as DNA, the CDR3 is TGTGCCAGCAGCCTATTAAAGGGGGTACGGCGGGAGGGAGGAGGAAGCACAGATACGCAGTATTTT.

The CDR3: CASSQPGLAGARQYF. DNA for the CDR3: TGTGCCAGCAGCCAACCGGGACTAGCGGGAGCAAGGCAGTACTTC. The chain carries TRBV3-1 (or the pseudogene TRBV3-2) and TRBJ2-7; 14 bases fit TRBD2. The CDR3 runs 15 residues. The junction had 6 bases not matched to a gene; V was cut back by 2 bases and J by 9 bases. CDR1 and CDR2 (germline): LGHDT, YNNKEL (reference sequence).

The chain couples TRBV4-1 to TRBJ2-7; 7 bases match TRBD1. Germline V lookup: CDR1 MGHRA, CDR2 YSYEKL. The CDR3 runs to 15 residues. J gave up 1 base and V 6 bases, and 9 bases lay outside the gene matches. For the CDR3, the DNA is TGCGCCAGCAGTCGGGTCGGGACAGCATCCTACGAGCAGTACTTC. Amino acids: CASSRVGTASYEQYF.

The chain joins TRBV11-2 to TRBJ2-7, with TRBD2 identical over 8 bases. Trimming took 1 base from V and 0 from J; bases not matched to a gene: 8. The CDR3 extends over 17 amino acids. Per germline, CDR1 SGHAT and CDR2 FQNNGV. CDR3 sequence (DNA): TGTGCCAGCAGCTTAGCGGGAGGGCCAGCCCGCTCCTACGAGCAGTACTTC. This gives the protein CASSLAGGPARSYEQYF.

The chain links TRBV7-9 to TRBJ2-6; D is perhaps TRBD1 (5 bases). The germline V and J ends were trimmed by 2 bases and 2 bases, with 13 bases remaining between them. The CDR3 has 17 amino acids. Germline V lookup: CDR1 SEHNR, CDR2 FQNEAQ (reference sequence). CDR3 loop: CASSLPSAGTGANVLTF. CDR3 nucleotides: TGTGCCAGCAGCTTACCCTCGGCAGGGACTGGGGCCAACGTCCTGACTTTC.

V is TRBV3-1 (or the pseudogene TRBV3-2) and J is TRBJ2-1; D unclear. Germline CDR1 is LGHDT and CDR2 is YNNKEL (reference sequence). The ends were cut back, 5 bases at V and 7 bases at J, with 9 bases in the middle. The CDR3 consists of 12 residues. The CDR3 nucleotides read TGTGCCAGCAGCTGGGCCCAGAATGAGCAGTTCTTC. It yields the protein CASSWAQNEQFF.

The rearrangement links TRBV19 to TRBJ2-1; TRBD1 agrees at 12 bases. The CDR3 extends over 14 amino acids. Looked up from germline, CDR1 is LNHDA and CDR2 is SQIVND (reference sequence). The junction had 15 bases not matched to a gene; V was cut back by 9 bases and J by 15 bases. The CDR3 region has the DNA TGTGCCAGCAGCCTGGGACAGGGGGCAACTAGTCCGTTCTTC. Protein: CASSLGQGATSPFF.

V gene TRBV28 combines with J gene TRBJ2-1, with TRBD1 identical over 9 bases. The CDR3 is 10 residues long. Germline CDR1 MDHEN, CDR2 SYDVKM. Trimming removed 9 bases from V and 12 bases from J; junction bases left unmatched: 3. The CDR3 here is CASSDRGQFF. The CDR3 DNA reads TGTGCCAGTTCGGACAGGGGGCAGTTCTTC. The entire variable domain, with the rest obtained from reference TRBV28 and TRBJ2-1, is as follows: DVKVTQSSRYLVKRTGEKVFLECVQDMDHENMFWYRQDPGLGLRLIYFSYDVKMKEKGDIPEGYSVSREKKERFSLILESASTNQTSMYLCASSDRGQFFGPGTRLTVL.

This rearrangement joins TRBV5-1 to TRBJ1-2; D perhaps matches TRBD1 (6 bases). V was clipped by 2 bases and J by 5 bases, with 22 bases between them. Germline loops: CDR1 SGHRS, CDR2 YFSETQ. CDR3 length: 17 amino acids. The DNA for the CDR3 is TGCGCCAGCAGCTTCCTGACCAACAGGGTTTTTCGTTATGGCTACACCTTC. Its translation is CASSFLTNRVFRYGYTF.

The chain combines TRBV9 with TRBJ1-1; 8 positions agree with TRBD1. This CDR3 region has 14 residues. The V and J ends lost 3 bases and 2 bases, in that order; junction bases with no gene match: 3. CDR1 and CDR2 from the germline V gene are SGDLS and YYNGEE. CDR3: CASSATGANTEAFF. The CDR3 coding sequence is TGTGCCAGCAGCGCGACAGGGGCTAACACTGAAGCTTTCTTT. Full variable domain (outside the CDR3, taken from reference TRBV9 and TRBJ1-1): DSGVTQTPKHLITATGQRVTLRCSPRSGDLSVYWYQQSLDQGLQFLIQYYNGEERAKGNILERFSAQQFPDLHSELNLSSLELGDSALYFCASSATGANTEAFFGQGTRLTVV.

The chain combines TRBV24-1 with TRBJ2-2; possible D gene TRBD1, 5 bases. CDR1 is KGHDR and CDR2 is SFDVKD in the germline V gene. There are 13 residues in the CDR3. V dropped 8 bases and J dropped 2 bases, with 8 bases sitting between them. In nucleotides, the CDR3 is TGTGCCACCACTGACAGTAACACCGGGGAGCTGTTTTTT. Translated: CATTDSNTGELFF.

This sequence joins TRBV6-5 and TRBJ2-7; tentatively, D is TRBD2 (6 bases). The CDR3 has 14 amino acids. CDR1 and CDR2 from the germline V gene are MNHEY and SVGAGI. Trimming took off 7 bases at V and 2 bases at J, with 15 bases between the two ends. Here the CDR3 DNA reads TGTGCCAGCACCTCTGCGGGGCGAGCCTACGAGCAGTACTTC. Protein sequence: CASTSAGRAYEQYF.

The V and J genes are TRBV2 and TRBJ2-5, with 12 bases matching TRBD1. The ends lost 6 bases at V and 6 bases at J; junction bases unmatched: 20. The length of the CDR3 is 19 residues. The V gene's germline CDR1 is SNHLY and CDR2 FYNNEI. The chain's CDR3 is CASSTKKSGGTGGMKTQYF. In DNA, the CDR3 is TGTGCCAGCAGCACGAAAAAATCTGGAGGGACAGGGGGCATGAAGACCCAGTACTTC.

The rearrangement links TRBV28 to TRBJ1-1; D is ambiguous. The ends were cut back, 3 bases at V and 2 bases at J, with 10 bases in the middle. There are 14 residues in the CDR3. The germline V gene encodes CDR1 MDHEN and CDR2 SYDVKM. Written as DNA, the CDR3 is TGTGCCAGCAGTTTCACTAGGGCCAACACTGAAGCTTTCTTT. Translated: CASSFTRANTEAFF.

This chain uses TRBV5-8 with TRBJ2-7; no clear D. The germline gives CDR1 SGHTS, CDR2 YDEGEE. The germline V and J ends were trimmed by 3 bases and 3 bases, with 10 bases remaining between them. The CDR3 totals 13 residues. This chain's CDR3 is CASSSRLNYEQYF. The CDR3 DNA sequence: TGTGCCAGCAGCTCCAGATTAAACTACGAGCAGTACTTC.

This chain joins TRBV9 and TRBJ2-1; D possibly corresponds to TRBD2 (6 bases). Trimming removed 0 bases at V and 4 bases at J, with 14 bases between. The CDR3 runs 16 residues. CDR1 and CDR2 from the germline V gene are SGDLS and YYNGEE. CDR3 region: CASSVVPAGGYNEQFF. CDR3 DNA sequence: TGTGCCAGCAGCGTAGTACCAGCGGGCGGTTACAATGAGCAGTTCTTC.

The chain couples TRBV13 to TRBJ1-5; D gene unclear. Trimming took 2 bases from V and 3 from J, leaving 8 bases between them. Germline CDR1 and CDR2: PRHDT and FYEKMQ (reference sequence). The CDR3 consists of 14 residues. The CDR3 DNA reads as TGTGCCAGCAGCTTATCGGGGTTCAATCAGCCCCAGCATTTT. Translating gives CASSLSGFNQPQHF.

V gene TRBV7-3 combines with J gene TRBJ2-7; D is ambiguous. Trimming shortened V by 4 bases and J by 0 bases, and 7 bases separated the two germline ends. This CDR3 is 13 amino acids long. Germline V gene sequence: CDR1 SGHTA, CDR2 FQGTGA. This chain's CDR3 is CASSYGSSYEQYF. For the CDR3, the DNA is TGTGCCAGCAGCTATGGCAGCTCCTACGAGCAGTACTTC.

The genes are TRBV6-2 or TRBV6-3 and TRBJ2-2; 7 bases map to TRBD2. V dropped 6 bases and J dropped 8; count of bases not matched to a gene: 9. The CDR3 length is 14 residues. CDR1 MNHEY and CDR2 SVGEGT come from the germline V gene. Written as DNA, the CDR3 is TGTGCCAGCAGCCAAAGACTAGCTTTGGGGGAGCTGTTTTTT. Residues: CASSQRLALGELFF.

The chain carries TRBV6-5 and TRBJ2-2; D call uncertain. The CDR3 contains 16 residues. Germline values: CDR1 MNHEY, CDR2 SVGAGI. With 0 bases removed from V and 0 bases from J, the gap between germline ends came to 8 bases. The CDR3 DNA reads as TGTGCCAGCAGTTACTCACCCGGAGCGAACACCGGGGAGCTGTTTTTT. It codes for CASSYSPGANTGELFF.

The V and J genes are TRBV19 and TRBJ1-1; 7 bases agree with TRBD1. V trimming: 5 bases; J trimming: 4 bases; junction bases outside the gene matches: 7. This CDR3 comprises 14 residues. Germline V CDR1 and CDR2: LNHDA, SQIVND (reference sequence). CDR3 residues: CASSLSRQGTEAFF. The CDR3 region has the DNA TGTGCCAGTAGTCTAAGCCGACAGGGCACTGAAGCTTTCTTT.